This TCR beta chain came from a study of beta chain features in type 1 diabetes. Study context: The patient and healthy donor groups were comparable for age, gender and cell yields.

General observations from the study: Patients with Type 1 diabetes showed moderately but significantly shorter TCRB CDR3s in all four CD4+ subsets.

It was one heparinised blood draw, averaging about 0.12 L, that each donor gave. The CDR3 sequence is 15 residues long. Germline loops: CDR1 SGDLS, CDR2 YYNGEE. The V gene lost 5 bases and the J gene lost 8 bases, with 21 bases spanning the gap. Turning to this clone: Its antigen is not known.

Sequencing targeted expressed TCRB transcripts, as all isolated RNA had been reverse transcribed. Sequencing was performed with immunoSEQ multiplex PCR; in TCRdb, only in-frame clones are kept and a portion is missing. Here the sample spans some 240,000 clones, 16% being singletons. The sequence was obtained from a man between 25 and 39 years old with type 1 diabetes. The specimen sequenced was naive CD4+ T cells from blood. V is TRBV9 and J is TRBJ2-3, with D possibly matching TRBD2 (5 bases). In nucleotides, the CDR3 is TGTGCCAGCAGGAACCCGAGCGTCCCCAGCGGTACGCAGTATTTT. Its translation: CASRNPSVPSGTQYF.